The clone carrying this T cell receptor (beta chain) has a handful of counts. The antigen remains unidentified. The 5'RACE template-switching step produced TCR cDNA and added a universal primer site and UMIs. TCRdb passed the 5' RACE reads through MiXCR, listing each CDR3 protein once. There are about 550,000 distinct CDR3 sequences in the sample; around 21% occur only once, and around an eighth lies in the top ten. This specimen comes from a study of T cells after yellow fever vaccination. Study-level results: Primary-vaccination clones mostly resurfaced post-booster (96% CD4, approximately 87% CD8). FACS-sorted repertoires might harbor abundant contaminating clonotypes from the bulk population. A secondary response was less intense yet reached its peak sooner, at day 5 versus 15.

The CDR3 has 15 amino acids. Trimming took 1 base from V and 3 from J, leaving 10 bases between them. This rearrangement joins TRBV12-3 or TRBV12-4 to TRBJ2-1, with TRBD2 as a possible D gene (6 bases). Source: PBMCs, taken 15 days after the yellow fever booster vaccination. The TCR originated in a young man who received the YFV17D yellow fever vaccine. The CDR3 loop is CASSLEEGDYNEQFF. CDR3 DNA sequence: TGTGCCAGCAGTTTAGAGGAGGGAGACTACAATGAGCAGTTCTTC.